The next 21 T cell receptor beta chains were all read from a single sample in a study of blood T cell repertoires in COVID-19. The assay was immunoSEQ multiplex PCR, and TCRdb's table has in-frame clones only and misses some. The profile shows some 240,000 clones, around 89% of them singletons. Sequenced input: peripheral blood. The receptors here all came from a woman aged 55-70 years with COVID-19, enrolled during active disease.

The genes are TRBV7-2 and TRBJ2-7; TRBD1 agrees at 7 bases. Germline V gene sequence: CDR1 SGHTA, CDR2 FQGNSA. J gave up 3 bases and V 5 bases, and 10 bases lay outside the gene matches. The CDR3 contains 15 residues. The CDR3 nucleotides are TGTGCCAGCAGCCTTTCCTCCGGGACAGACTACGAGCAGTACTTC. Its protein is CASSLSSGTDYEQYF.

The rearrangement uses TRBV7-2 and TRBJ2-1; TRBD2 matches 9 bases. The CDR3 spans 16 residues. V was pared by 1 base and J by 7 bases, with 8 bases of the junction left unmatched. In germline, CDR1 is SGHTA, CDR2 FQGNSA. The CDR3 sequence is CASSLVVAGVRNEQFF. The CDR3 coding sequence is TGTGCCAGCAGCTTAGTAGTAGCGGGGGTTAGAAATGAGCAGTTCTTC.

V is TRBV19 and J is TRBJ1-2, with a possible D match to TRBD1 (5 bases). The V end was cut by 4 bases, the J end by 5 bases, with 14 bases between. The CDR3 runs to 14 residues. Germline values: CDR1 LNHDA, CDR2 SQIVND (reference sequence). The DNA of the CDR3 is TGTGCCAGTAGTAGGGGCGGGACCGTGTATGGCTACACCTTC. Its translation is CASSRGGTVYGYTF. The variable domain in full, completed from reference TRBV19 and TRBJ1-2, reads DGGITQSPKYLFRKEGQNVTLSCEQNLNHDAMYWYRQDPGQGLRLIYYSQIVNDFQKGDIAEGYSVSREKKESFPLTVTSAQKNPTAFYLCASSRGGTVYGYTFGSGTRLTVV.

This chain connects TRBV6-1 to TRBJ1-5, with 7 bases fitting TRBD1. CDR1 MNHNS and CDR2 SASEGT come from the germline V gene. V was clipped by 1 base and J by 0 bases; unmatched bases: 0. The CDR3 runs to 15 residues. CDR3 sequence (DNA): TGTGCCAGCAGTGAAGGGGACAGTAGCAATCAGCCCCAGCATTTT. This sequence encodes CASSEGDSSNQPQHF.

J is TRBJ1-1 and V is TRBV12-3 or TRBV12-4; no definite D call. The CDR3 covers 13 residues. Trimming pared 3 bases from V and 5 bases from J, leaving 10 bases between. The CDR3 is CASSLVRGTEAFF. DNA for the CDR3: TGTGCCAGCAGTTTGGTCCGAGGTACTGAAGCTTTCTTT.

The chain carries TRBV25-1 and TRBJ1-3, with D possibly being TRBD1 (6 bases). The CDR3 sequence is 16 residues long. Germline CDR1 and CDR2: MGHDK and SYGVNS. V was pared by 4 bases and J by 3 bases, with 16 bases between. The CDR3 DNA reads TGTGCCAGCAGTGGGGCGGGGGGCGCGCGTGGAAACACCATATATTTT. This translates into CASSGAGGARGNTIYF.

V gene TRBV6-1 combines with J gene TRBJ1-5; unclear D gene. Trimming took off 2 bases at V and 9 bases at J, with 11 bases between the two ends. Germline loops: CDR1 MNHNS, CDR2 SASEGT. The CDR3 is made up of 13 amino acids. This CDR3 is CASSETAGGPQHF. CDR3 coding DNA: TGTGCCAGCAGTGAAACGGCCGGAGGGCCCCAGCATTTT.

V is TRBV4-2 and J is TRBJ2-5, with a possible D match to TRBD2 (5 bases). CDR3 size: 12 residues. V lost 1 base to trimming and J lost 5 bases, with 5 bases between them. The germline V gene has CDR1 LGHNA and CDR2 YNFKEQ. The CDR3 loop is CASSQGGETQYF. The CDR3 DNA is TGTGCCAGCAGCCAAGGCGGGGAGACCCAGTACTTC.

This sequence joins TRBV19 and TRBJ2-3; tentatively, D is TRBD2 (5 bases). The CDR3 length is 15 residues. Germline CDR1 is LNHDA and CDR2 is SQIVND (reference sequence). V lost 3 bases and J 4 bases, leaving 14 bases between the germline ends. As DNA, the CDR3 is TGTGCCAGTAGTATGAAAGGAGGTGCCCCAGATACGCAGTATTTT. Amino acids: CASSMKGGAPDTQYF.

CDR3 DNA sequence: TGCAGCGTTGGGGACAGGGCTGGAAACACCATATATTTT. Amino acid sequence: CSVGDRAGNTIYF. The V and J genes are TRBV29-1 and TRBJ1-3; 9 bases match TRBD1. Trimming removed 4 bases from V and 2 bases from J; junction bases left unmatched: 0. Germline CDR1 and CDR2: SQVTM and ANQGSEA. This CDR3 contains 13 residues. The full variable domain, its missing parts supplied by reference TRBV29-1 and TRBJ1-3, is SAVISQKPSRDICQRGTSLTIQCQVDSQVTMMFWYRQQPGQSLTLIATANQGSEATYESGFVIDKFPISRPNLTFSTLTVSNMSPEDSSIYLCSVGDRAGNTIYFGEGSWLTVV.

This clone was seen only once. The V gene is TRBV28, the J gene TRBJ1-4, with D possibly being TRBD1 (5 bases). The ends were cut back, 10 bases at V and 4 bases at J, with 10 bases in the middle. The CDR3 is 12 residues long. Germline V lookup: CDR1 MDHEN, CDR2 SYDVKM. The CDR3, as DNA: TGTGCCATTTCAGGGATTAATGAAAAACTGTTTTTT. Its translation is CAISGINEKLFF.

The V gene is TRBV5-4, the J gene TRBJ2-5, with 9 bases matching TRBD1. From germline, CDR1 is SGHNT and CDR2 YYREEE (reference sequence). The CDR3 totals 15 residues. The V and J ends lost 2 bases and 4 bases, in that order; junction bases with no gene match: 6. In DNA form, the CDR3 reads TGTGCCAGCAGCTTATCCGGGACAGGGACAGAGACCCAGTACTTC. It translates to CASSLSGTGTETQYF.

CDR3 sequence (DNA): TGTGCCAGTAGTCCCCGCAGGGCGAGGGAAGCTTTCTTT. The encoded protein is CASSPRRAREAFF. The chain employs TRBV19 and TRBJ1-1; a weak D match, TRBD1 (5 bases). Germline CDR1 and CDR2: LNHDA and SQIVND (reference sequence). Trimming removed 5 bases at V and 8 bases at J, with 15 bases between. The CDR3 is 13 residues long. The full variable domain, with the rest looked up from reference TRBV19 and TRBJ1-1, is DGGITQSPKYLFRKEGQNVTLSCEQNLNHDAMYWYRQDPGQGLRLIYYSQIVNDFQKGDIAEGYSVSREKKESFPLTVTSAQKNPTAFYLCASSPRRAREAFFGQGTRLTVV.

This clone has a single count. The genes are TRBV7-9 and TRBJ1-2; D perhaps matches TRBD1 (6 bases). In germline, CDR1 is SEHNR, CDR2 FQNEAQ (reference sequence). V lost 3 bases, J lost 6 bases, and 11 bases lay in between. CDR3 length equals 13 residues. The CDR3 sequence is CASSFRGLDGYTF. The CDR3 coding sequence is TGTGCCAGCAGCTTCAGGGGTTTGGATGGCTACACCTTC.

The genes are TRBV4-3 and TRBJ1-1; D uncertain. Between the trimmed V and J ends, which lost 1 base and 5 bases, there was a span of 14 bases. This CDR3 is 15 amino acids long. The germline V gene encodes CDR1 LGHNA and CDR2 YSLEER. This chain's CDR3 is CASSQVGGLRTEAFF. The CDR3 DNA sequence: TGCGCCAGCAGCCAAGTGGGTGGTTTGAGGACTGAAGCTTTCTTT.

J is TRBJ2-2 and V is TRBV2; TRBD1 aligns across 7 bases. This CDR3 region has 14 residues. Trimming at V came to 5 bases and at J to 1 base, leaving 1 base not matched to a gene. From germline, CDR1 is SNHLY and CDR2 FYNNEI. DNA for the CDR3: TGTGCCAGCAGTAGACAGGGGAACACCGGGGAGCTGTTTTTT. This codes for CASSRQGNTGELFF.

Written as DNA, the CDR3 is TGTGCCAGCAGTATCTACAGGTCGACAAACTATGGCTACACCTTC. Encoded protein: CASSIYRSTNYGYTF. The V gene is TRBV6-5, the J gene TRBJ1-2; D possibly corresponds to TRBD1 (5 bases). The V and J ends lost 5 bases and 2 bases respectively, with 15 bases between them. Germline loops: CDR1 MNHEY, CDR2 SVGAGI. The CDR3 spans 15 residues.

This clone was detected once. One junction end disagrees with the germline gene, perhaps due to a read error. J is TRBJ2-7 and V is TRBV5-4, with TRBD2 matching over 8 bases. The CDR3 is made up of 16 amino acids. Germline values: CDR1 SGHNT, CDR2 YYREEE (reference sequence). Here the CDR3 reads CTSSLAGGAEISEQYF. The CDR3 DNA reads as TGTACCAGCAGCTTGGCCGGGGGGGCGGAAATCTCCGAGCAGTACTTC.

V is TRBV19 and J is TRBJ2-2, with D unresolved. Germline CDR1 reads LNHDA; CDR2 reads SQIVND (reference sequence). This CDR3 is built from 14 residues. The germline V and J ends were trimmed by 1 base and 3 bases, with 6 bases remaining between them. CDR3 sequence reads: CASSIGGDTGELFF. CDR3 bases: TGTGCCAGTAGTATAGGTGGAGACACCGGGGAGCTGTTTTTT. The variable domain in full, completed from reference TRBV19 and TRBJ2-2, reads DGGITQSPKYLFRKEGQNVTLSCEQNLNHDAMYWYRQDPGQGLRLIYYSQIVNDFQKGDIAEGYSVSREKKESFPLTVTSAQKNPTAFYLCASSIGGDTGELFFGEGSRLTVL.

The chain joins TRBV6-5 to TRBJ1-1; D possibly corresponds to TRBD1 (5 bases). The germline V and J ends were trimmed by 6 bases and 0 bases, with 8 bases remaining between them. The CDR3 consists of 13 residues. Looked up from germline, CDR1 is MNHEY and CDR2 is SVGAGI. CDR3 protein: CASRARVNTEAFF. The CDR3 coding sequence is TGTGCCAGCAGAGCCAGGGTGAACACTGAAGCTTTCTTT.

This rearrangement joins TRBV5-1 to TRBJ1-1; tentatively, D is TRBD1 (5 bases). This CDR3 is built from 15 residues. The V end lost 5 bases, the J end lost 0 bases, and 14 bases lay between the germline ends. Looked up from germline, CDR1 is SGHRS and CDR2 is YFSETQ. CDR3 bases: TGCGCCAGCAGGGTGGGAAGGGGTCTGAACACTGAAGCTTTCTTT. Encoded protein: CASRVGRGLNTEAFF.